Below are 26 T cell receptor beta chains sequenced from a single sample in a study of post-analysis software for immune sequencing data. No antigen has been assigned to these receptors. General study results and limits: When patients were compared with controls, 5 or 6 TRBV segments were more frequent, TRBV5-6, TRBV5-1 and TRBV20-1 among them.

The TCR beta cDNA libraries contained unique molecular identifiers. TCRdb redid the calling of the PCR reads with MiXCR, one entry per CDR3 protein. Here the sample spans around 180,000 distinct CDR3 sequences, 30% being singletons. Sequencing used blood. These receptors were collected from a girl aged 10 to 17 with multiple sclerosis.

This chain links TRBV28 with TRBJ1-6; TRBD1 aligns across 9 bases. CDR1 is MDHEN and CDR2 is SYDVKM in the germline V gene. J gave up 7 bases and V 6 bases, and 4 bases lay outside the gene matches. The CDR3 totals 14 residues. The CDR3: CASRGDRENSPLHF. In DNA, the CDR3 is TGTGCCAGCAGGGGGGACAGGGAAAATTCACCCCTCCACTTT.

The chain employs TRBV9 and TRBJ1-2, with TRBD1 as a possible D gene (5 bases). V lost 2 bases and J lost 8, with 22 bases in between. The CDR3 runs to 16 residues. Germline CDR1 is SGDLS and CDR2 is YYNGEE. CDR3 sequence: CASSVDRDGGIGGYTF. CDR3 bases: TGTGCCAGCAGCGTTGACCGGGACGGGGGTATAGGAGGCTACACCTTC.

A word on this clonotype: A much larger clone differs from this one at a single base, so this may be a read error. This chain links TRBV15 with TRBJ2-5; tentatively, D is TRBD2 (5 bases). The CDR3 contains 17 residues. Germline V gene sequence: CDR1 LNHNV, CDR2 YYDKDF (reference sequence). CDR3 sequence reads: CATSRDLTDSRAEIQYF. In DNA form, the CDR3 reads TGTGCCACCAGCAGAGATCTAACGGACTCCCGCGCGGAGATCCAGTACTTC.

Comment on this clonotype: A much larger clonotype is one base distant, so this may be a read error. The chain joins TRBV29-1 to TRBJ2-5; D is tentatively TRBD1 or TRBD2 (5 bases each). Per the germline V gene, CDR1 is SQVTM and CDR2 is ANQGSEA. This CDR3 contains 11 residues. The CDR3 DNA is TGCAGCGCCAGACTGGGGGAGACCCAGGACTTC. Amino acid sequence: CSARLGETQDF.

This clonotype appeared a single time. The chain combines TRBV28 with TRBJ2-3, with a weak D call TRBD2 (5 bases). Trimming removed 2 bases from V and 1 base from J, with 10 bases in between. Germline CDR1 MDHEN, CDR2 SYDVKM. The CDR3 is 15 amino acids. In DNA, the CDR3 is TGTGCCAGCAGTTTAACGGGGTCGGGCACAGATACGCAGTATTTT. Protein sequence: CASSLTGSGTDTQYF.

This clonotype has more than one count but fewer than ten. The chain joins TRBV12-3 or TRBV12-4 to TRBJ1-5; perhaps TRBD1 as D (5 bases). CDR3 length: 14 residues. V shed 6 bases and J shed 9 bases, with 18 bases lying between them. The CDR3, as DNA: TGTGCCAGCAGGGACACCCGCTGGGAGTGGCCCCAGCATTTT. Amino acid sequence: CASRDTRWEWPQHF.

The genes are TRBV28 and TRBJ1-4; tentatively, D is TRBD1 (5 bases). Between the trimmed V and J ends, which lost 7 bases and 4 bases, there was a span of 13 bases. The germline V gene encodes CDR1 MDHEN and CDR2 SYDVKM. The CDR3 sequence is 14 residues long. The CDR3 protein is CASTATDYNEKLFF. The CDR3 coding sequence is TGTGCCAGCACCGCGACAGACTATAATGAAAAACTGTTTTTT.

The chain uses TRBV6-5 and TRBJ1-1; weak D call: TRBD1 (5 bases). Trimming took 2 bases from V and 0 from J, leaving 10 bases between them. Germline V lookup: CDR1 MNHEY, CDR2 SVGAGI. The CDR3 has 15 residues. DNA of the CDR3: TGTGCCAGCAGTTACCGGGCCAGGGTGAACACTGAAGCTTTCTTT. It specifies CASSYRARVNTEAFF.

The sample holds a few counts of this clonotype. V is TRBV20-1 and J is TRBJ1-5; TRBD1 is a possible D gene (6 bases). The CDR3 extends over 16 amino acids. Looked up from germline, CDR1 is DFQATT and CDR2 is SNEGSKA (reference sequence). Trimming left V 0 bases short and J 0 bases short, with 12 bases between. The CDR3 nucleotides read TGCAGTGCTAGAGATGAAACAGGGTATAGCAATCAGCCCCAGCATTTT. Amino acid sequence: CSARDETGYSNQPQHF.

The chain uses TRBV10-3 and TRBJ1-2, with D unresolved. The germline gives CDR1 ENHRY, CDR2 SYGVKD. The V and J ends lost 8 bases and 6 bases respectively, with 10 bases between them. The CDR3 sequence is 11 residues long. CDR3 sequence: CAIGGRDGYTF. DNA of the CDR3: TGTGCCATCGGTGGTAGGGATGGCTACACCTTC.

Ten or more counts support this clonotype. The rearrangement links TRBV5-1 to TRBJ2-3; D is unclear. The CDR3 has 14 amino acids. CDR1 SGHRS and CDR2 YFSETQ come from the germline V gene. The V and J ends lost 0 bases and 0 bases respectively, with 5 bases between them. This CDR3 is CASSLDHSTDTQYF. The CDR3 bases are TGCGCCAGCAGCTTGGACCACAGCACAGATACGCAGTATTTT.

There are a few counts of this clonotype. This chain joins TRBV23-1 and TRBJ2-7; weak D call: TRBD1 (5 bases). TRBV23-1 is identified as an open reading frame with a role that is uncertain. CDR3 length: 16 amino acids. Between the trimmed V and J ends, which lost 2 bases and 2 bases, there was a span of 16 bases. The CDR3 DNA reads as TGCGCCAGCAGTCAAGTCGCAGGACAATGGCCCTACGAGCAGTACTTC. This translates into CASSQVAGQWPYEQYF.

CDR3 region: CASSPGDRGRGVYGYTF. The DNA for the CDR3 is TGTGCCAGCAGCCCCGGGGACAGGGGGCGCGGAGTCTATGGCTACACCTTC. The chain is built from TRBV5-5 and TRBJ1-2, with TRBD1 identical over 12 bases. CDR3 size: 17 residues. Germline V gene sequence: CDR1 SGHKS, CDR2 YYEKEE (reference sequence). With 4 bases clipped from V and 4 bases from J, the junction kept 11 bases outside the gene matches.

Comment on this clonotype: No conserved phenylalanine or tryptophan ends this CDR3, so it is likely a read error. This chain joins TRBV27 and TRBJ2-1; 8 bases are a match to TRBD2. The CDR3 extends over 15 amino acids. V lost 3 bases and J lost 4; bases outside the gene matches: 5. Germline CDR1 MNHEY, CDR2 SMNVEV (reference sequence). The CDR3 bases are TGTGCCAGCAGTTTCCAGCTAGCGGGTTACAATGAGCAGTTCCTC. Its protein is CASSFQLAGYNEQFL.

Turning to this clonotype: This may stem from a read error, because a much larger clone lies one nucleotide away. The rearrangement links TRBV18 to TRBJ2-7, with a tentative D call TRBD1 (5 bases). V was clipped by 3 bases and J by 5 bases, with 20 bases between them. CDR1 is KGHSH, CDR2 LQKENI, per germline. CDR3 length: 16 residues. This CDR3 reads CASSPGTAGKINEQYF. The CDR3 DNA reads as TGTGCCAGCTCACCCGGTACCGCAGGGAAAATCAACGAGCAGTACTTC.

This clonotype has a handful of counts. This sequence joins TRBV12-3 or TRBV12-4 and TRBJ1-1, with D hard to call. The CDR3 sequence is 13 residues long. V gave up 6 bases and J gave up 3 bases, with 11 bases separating them. CDR3 protein: CASRYSYDTEAFF. For the CDR3, the DNA is TGTGCCAGCAGATACTCGTATGACACTGAAGCTTTCTTT.

Concerning this clonotype: This may arise from a read error, as a much more abundant clone is one base away. The chain carries TRBV12-3 or TRBV12-4 and TRBJ2-1; D perhaps matches TRBD2 (5 bases). The length of the CDR3 is 15 residues. The V gene lost 1 base and the J gene lost 3 bases, with 10 bases spanning the gap. The CDR3 loop is CASSLVAGFYNEQFF. DNA for the CDR3: TGTGCCAGCAGTTTAGTGGCGGGCTTCTACAATGAGCAGTTCTTC.

This clonotype was counted between two and nine times. This chain joins TRBV19 and TRBJ1-2; D is ambiguous. The CDR3 loop spans 11 amino acids. Trimming cost V 7 bases and J 0 bases, with 3 bases left between them. Germline V gene data show CDR1 as LNHDA and CDR2 as SQIVND (reference sequence). CDR3 in amino acids: CASNSNYGYTF. CDR3 DNA: TGTGCCAGTAACTCTAACTATGGCTACACCTTC.

This clonotype was detected only once. The chain joins TRBV7-3 to TRBJ1-1; the D is unclear. V lost 4 bases to trimming and J lost 3 bases, with 12 bases between them. Germline assignment: CDR1 SGHTA and CDR2 FQGTGA. CDR3 size: 14 residues. The CDR3 here is CASSSVGRDTEAFF. The CDR3 nucleotides read TGTGCCAGCAGCTCAGTCGGACGGGACACTGAAGCTTTCTTT.

The CDR3 is CASSPWEGLSPKNIQYF. The CDR3 DNA sequence: TGCGCCAGCAGCCCCTGGGAGGGTCTGTCTCCCAAAAACATTCAGTACTTC. This chain uses TRBV5-1 with TRBJ2-4; TRBD2 matches at 7 bases. This CDR3 comprises 17 residues. The germline gives CDR1 SGHRS, CDR2 YFSETQ. Trimming took 4 bases from V and 2 from J; bases not matched to a gene: 12.

This clonotype was found many times. CDR3 amino acids: CASSSYPADEQFF. In DNA, the CDR3 is TGTGCCAGCAGTAGTTACCCCGCGGATGAGCAGTTCTTC. J is TRBJ2-1 and V is TRBV12-3 or TRBV12-4; D ambiguous. CDR3 length: 13 residues. V was cut by 5 bases and J by 8 bases, with 13 bases left in between.

V gene TRBV5-4 combines with J gene TRBJ2-3, with 9 bases lining up with TRBD2. The trim removed 4 bases at V and 6 bases at J, leaving 15 bases unmatched. CDR1 is SGHNT, CDR2 YYREEE, per germline (reference sequence). CDR3 length equals 17 residues. The CDR3 sequence: CASSPLGASGTGDTQYF. CDR3 nucleotides: TGTGCCAGCAGCCCCCTCGGAGCTAGCGGGACGGGGGATACGCAGTATTTT.

A word on this clonotype: A single base separates this from a much larger clone, so it may be a read error. Here the CDR3 DNA reads TGTGCCAGCAGTACCGTAGCGGGAGTCCACTACAATGAGCAGTTCTTC. It is translated as CASSTVAGVHYNEQFF. The gene calls are TRBV12-3 or TRBV12-4 and TRBJ2-1; 9 bases are shared with TRBD2. J was trimmed by 3 bases and V by 5 bases; bases with no gene match: 8. The CDR3 extends over 16 amino acids.

The chain is built from TRBV11-1 and TRBJ2-1; 10 nucleotides align to TRBD2. The CDR3 has 16 residues. Germline V lookup: CDR1 SGHAT, CDR2 FQDESV (reference sequence). With V trimmed by 3 bases and J by 7 bases, 9 bases remained unmatched. CDR3 region: CASSFGQAGGLNEQFF. CDR3 nucleotides: TGTGCCAGCAGCTTTGGGCAAGCGGGAGGGCTTAATGAGCAGTTCTTC.

Many counts were recorded for this clonotype. The rearrangement links TRBV12-3 or TRBV12-4 to TRBJ1-2; TRBD1 might be the D (5 bases). CDR3 size: 15 residues. V shed 6 bases and J shed 2 bases, with 16 bases lying between them. CDR3 coding DNA: TGTGCCAGCAGCCCTCTGGCAGGGCCGAACTATGGCTACACCTTC. Translation gives CASSPLAGPNYGYTF.

This clonotype was seen once. The rearrangement joins TRBV20-1 to TRBJ2-5; the D gene is possibly TRBD2 (9 bases). Trimming pared 6 bases from V and 1 base from J, leaving 21 bases between. CDR1 is DFQATT, CDR2 SNEGSKA, per germline (reference sequence). The CDR3 spans 16 residues. For the CDR3, the DNA is TGCAGTGCCAGGGGGCCTAGCGGGACTATCCAAGAGACCCAGTACTTC. It is translated as CSARGPSGTIQETQYF.